This section outlines one T cell receptor (beta chain) sequence together with its context. This table comes from immunoSEQ multiplex PCR, and its TCRdb copy is limited to in-frame clones, with some not included. The sample yields about 79,000 clones, around 85% seen once. The data are from a study of OX40 agonist ivuxolimab in advanced cancers. Sequenced material: CD4+ or CD8+ T cells sorted from blood, taken in a trial of the OX40 agonist ivuxolimab. The sequence was collected from an adult with an advanced solid tumor such as melanoma, head and neck, liver or kidney cancer.

The CDR3 sequence: CASTAPGASTDTQYF. The CDR3, as DNA: TGTGCCAGCACCGCGCCGGGGGCTAGCACAGATACGCAGTATTTT. The rearrangement links TRBV7-8 to TRBJ2-3; D may be TRBD1 or TRBD2 (6 bases each). V was shortened by 7 bases and J by 0 bases, with 14 bases between the two germline ends. CDR3 length: 15 amino acids. The germline V gene has CDR1 SGHVS and CDR2 FQNEAQ. Combining the CDR3 with reference TRBV7-8 and TRBJ2-3 gives the whole variable domain GAGVSQSPRYKVAKRGQDVALRCDPISGHVSLFWYQQALGQGPEFLTYFQNEAQLDKSGLPSDRFFAERPEGSVSTLKIQRTQQEDSAVYLCASTAPGASTDTQYFGPGTRLTVL.